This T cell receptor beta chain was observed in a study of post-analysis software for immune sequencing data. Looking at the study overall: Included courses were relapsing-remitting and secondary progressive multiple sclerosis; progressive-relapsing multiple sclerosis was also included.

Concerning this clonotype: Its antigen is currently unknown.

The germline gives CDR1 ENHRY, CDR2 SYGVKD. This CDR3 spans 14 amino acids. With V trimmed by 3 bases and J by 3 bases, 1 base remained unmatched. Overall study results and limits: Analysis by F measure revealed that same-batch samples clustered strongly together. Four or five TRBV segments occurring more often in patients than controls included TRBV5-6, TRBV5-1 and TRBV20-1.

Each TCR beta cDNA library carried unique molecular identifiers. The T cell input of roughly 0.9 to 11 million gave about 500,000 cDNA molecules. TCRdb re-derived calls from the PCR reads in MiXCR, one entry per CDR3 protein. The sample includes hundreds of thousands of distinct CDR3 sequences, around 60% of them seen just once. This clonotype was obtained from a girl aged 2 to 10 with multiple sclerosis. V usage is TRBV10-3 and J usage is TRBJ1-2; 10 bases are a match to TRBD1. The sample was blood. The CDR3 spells CAISDGTGDYGYTF. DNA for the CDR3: TGTGCCATCAGTGACGGGACAGGGGACTATGGCTACACCTTC.